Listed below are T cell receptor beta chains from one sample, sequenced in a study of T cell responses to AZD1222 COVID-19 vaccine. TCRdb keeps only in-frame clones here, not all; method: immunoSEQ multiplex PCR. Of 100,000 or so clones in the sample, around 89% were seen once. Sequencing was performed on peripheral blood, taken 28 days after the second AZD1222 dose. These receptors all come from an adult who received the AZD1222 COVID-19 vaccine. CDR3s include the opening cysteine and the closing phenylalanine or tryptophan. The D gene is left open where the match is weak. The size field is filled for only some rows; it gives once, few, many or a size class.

CASTGNTEAFF	TGTGCCAGCACCGGTAACACTGAAGCTTTCTTT	TRBJ1-1	.	.	TRBV11-1
CASSLSGQGPYGYTF	TGTGCCAGCAGTTTATCGGGACAGGGGCCTTATGGCTACACCTTC	TRBJ1-2	TRBD1	once	TRBV27
CASSLRGMNTEAFF	TGTGCCAGCAGCTTGCGGGGAATGAACACTGAAGCTTTCTTT	TRBJ1-1	.	.	TRBV5-6
CATSRTRTGVNTEAFF	TGTGCCACCAGCAGAACCAGGACAGGGGTGAACACTGAAGCTTTCTTT	TRBJ1-1	TRBD1	few	TRBV15
CASSLVSGRSYEQYF	TGTGCCAGCAGCTTAGTTAGTGGTAGGTCTTACGAGCAGTACTTC	TRBJ2-7	.	few	TRBV7-9
CASSLRLFGLTSGGDTQYF	TGTGCCAGCAGTTTAAGGTTGTTCGGGCTCACTAGCGGGGGAGATACGCAGTATTTT	TRBJ2-3	TRBD2	.	TRBV28
CASWDRRLQETQYF	TGTGCCAGCTGGGACAGGAGACTTCAAGAGACCCAGTACTTC	TRBJ2-5	TRBD1	.	TRBV6-5
CASGRQGYYGYTF	TGTGCTAGTGGTCGTCAAGGCTACTATGGCTACACCTTC	TRBJ1-2	.	.	TRBV12-5
CASSPSRFLNTEAFF	TGTGCCAGCAGCCCGAGTCGTTTCCTGAACACTGAAGCTTTCTTT	TRBJ1-1	.	.	TRBV11-3
CASSPGTGYTF	TGTGCCAGCTCACCCGGGACTGGCTACACCTTC	TRBJ1-2	.	.	TRBV18
CASSEARRTTEAFF	TGTGCCAGCAGTGAAGCGCGAAGGACAACTGAAGCTTTCTTT	TRBJ1-1	.	.	TRBV2
CASSWDYYNEQFF	TGTGCCAGTAGTTGGGATTACTACAATGAGCAGTTCTTC	TRBJ2-1	.	.	TRBV19
CASSSTGRGETQYF	TGCGCCAGCAGCTCGACAGGGCGGGGGGAGACCCAGTACTTC	TRBJ2-5	.	.	TRBV5-1
CASSVYDNSRQGYTF	TGTGCCAGCAGCGTATATGATAATTCCAGGCAAGGCTACACCTTC	TRBJ1-2	.	.	TRBV9
CASSLVGDTQYF	TGTGCCAGCAGCTTAGTCGGAGATACGCAGTATTTT	TRBJ2-3	.	.	TRBV7-3
CASSLALRVGYGYTF	TGTGCCAGCAGCTTAGCTCTCAGGGTGGGCTATGGCTACACCTTC	TRBJ1-2	.	.	TRBV7-8
CASSFVPNTEAFF	TGTGCCAGCAGTTTCGTTCCGAACACTGAAGCTTTCTTT	TRBJ1-1	.	.	TRBV28
CASSRSKEQFF	TGTGCCAGCAGCCGTAGTAAGGAGCAGTTCTTC	TRBJ2-1	.	.	TRBV3-1/TRBV3-2
CASSDRGTSYEQYF	TGTGCCAGCAGTGACAGGGGGACCTCCTACGAGCAGTACTTC	TRBJ2-7	TRBD1	once	TRBV2
CASTPGQGKETQYF	TGTGCCAGTACCCCGGGACAGGGAAAAGAGACCCAGTACTTC	TRBJ2-5	TRBD1	.	TRBV19
CASSEALPSFPEQYF	TGTGCCAGCAGTGAAGCGCTCCCTTCATTCCCCGAGCAGTACTTC	TRBJ2-7	.	.	TRBV2
CAWSVLRVSHTEAFF	TGTGCCTGGAGTGTACTCAGGGTGTCCCACACTGAAGCTTTCTTT	TRBJ1-1	.	.	TRBV30
CASSERSREGKVQYF	TGTGCCAGCAGTGAAAGGAGTCGGGAGGGTAAAGTGCAGTACTTC	TRBJ2-7	TRBD2	.	TRBV6-1
CSASGSVTYLYEQYF	TGCAGTGCTAGTGGTTCTGTGACATACCTCTACGAGCAGTACTTC	TRBJ2-7	.	.	TRBV20-1
CATSDSHPGLAGYEQFF	TGTGCCACCAGTGATTCTCATCCGGGACTAGCGGGGTACGAGCAGTTCTTC	TRBJ2-1	TRBD2	.	TRBV24-1
CASSHRDGYYEQYF	TGCGCCAGCAGCCACCGGGACGGTTACTACGAGCAGTACTTC	TRBJ2-7	.	.	TRBV4-1
CASSLLITEAFF	TGTGCCAGCAGTTTATTAATAACTGAAGCTTTCTTT	TRBJ1-1	.	.	TRBV28
CSVSDIGNTIYF	TGCAGCGTTTCCGATATTGGAAACACCATATATTTT	TRBJ1-3	.	.	TRBV29-1
CASSQAREAFF	TGTGCCAGCAGCCAAGCGAGGGAGGCTTTCTTT	TRBJ1-1	.	.	TRBV3-1/TRBV3-2